These T cell receptor beta chains were read from a single sample in a study of blood T cells in healthy people across ages. Via MiXCR, TCRdb re-called the 5' RACE reads, giving one row per CDR3 protein. The repertoire holds fewer than 2,000,000 distinct CDR3 sequences, roughly a third seen once, with about 11% in the top ten. Input material: blood. Receptor source: a woman aged 25 to 45 in good health. Both conserved end residues are trimmed from each CDR3.

V,CDR3
TRBV18,ASSPGPATGFSGELF
TRBV30,AFGTGALPNYGYT
TRBV11-2,ASSPHGGGGSYNEQF
TRBV7-9,ASSLSQRRQQF
TRBV4-1,ASSPPLTGTQY
TRBV29-1,SVPGSSYEQY
TRBV12-5,ASVASGVDTQY
TRBV29-1,SVTTSGANTGELF
TRBV2,AGGMNGQSNEKLF
TRBV5-1,ASSLGTVTTPYGYT
TRBV6-1,ASSGTSGRVSDTQY
TRBV6-5,ASSRGLGSYGYT
TRBV28,ASLRTSGGGEQF
TRBV15,ATSLEGTSGYEQY
TRBV20-1,SAYTGEGKNIQY
TRBV6-6,VSRRSASGILETQY
TRBV4-1,ASSQQVLAGVTDTQY
TRBV10-3,AIREQDSDTQY
TRBV6-5,VSSYSTGRVQETQY
TRBV29-1,SVRTGKAYGYT
TRBV12-3/TRBV12-4,ASIPRGVSSEAF
TRBV20-1,SARDRSSWSGYIYEQY
TRBV29-1,SVDWVTDSTEAF
TRBV2,ASSEGPVGEQF
TRBV5-4,ASSPQGAHYGYT
TRBV3-1,ASSQSGSNRGSASGYT
TRBV28,ASRDRTTYEQY
TRBV20-1,SARDFFSRETQY
TRBV6-1,ASSEATAVRTDTQY
TRBV7-6,ASSPQRIGAYEQY
TRBV20-1,SAQSTGGGFVTQY
TRBV5-1,ASSLAGGPGTSYEQY
TRBV3-1,ASSRGKRSYNEQF
TRBV20-1,SARMGGSNSPLH
TRBV7-6,ASSGLLRDQY
TRBV4-1,ASSQEEGTEQF
TRBV4-2,ASSQDYQRTGGYEQY
TRBV4-1,ASSQDHFSGNTIY
TRBV28,ASSPSTGGSTDAQY
TRBV12-3/TRBV12-4,AGSSILGQTWDEQY
TRBV12-3/TRBV12-4,ASTDRGKDEQY
TRBV11-3,ASSLVFGGSYNEQF
TRBV20-1,SANPRVDTQY
TRBV3-1,ASSQVSDRGLALNEQY
TRBV7-2,ASSPTGTRKNTGELF
TRBV3-1,ASSQGLAGEFTDTQY